This TCR beta chain was retrieved from a study of PD-1 blockade in classical Hodgkin lymphoma. Study outcomes and limitations: Anyone who began nivolumab under 1 year after ASCT was excluded. It was among complete responders that baseline diversity resembled that of newly diagnosed patients.

The table lists this clone with a count of one. The antigen is not known. This table comes from immunoSEQ multiplex PCR, and its TCRdb copy is limited to in-frame clones, with some not included. The top ten hold approximately 15% of the sample, which has over 50,000 clones, roughly 80% seen once. Germline V lookup: CDR1 SGHRS, CDR2 YFSETQ. The CDR3 length is 12 residues. Trimming removed 3 bases from V and 9 bases from J, with 10 bases in between. Following autologous stem cell transplantation, relapse occurred in every patient, and exposure to brentuximab vedotin varied. The chain employs TRBV5-1 and TRBJ2-1; the D is unclear. The sample here was peripheral blood mononuclear cells (PBMCs), taken at baseline. The receptor was derived from a human donor with classical Hodgkin lymphoma. CDR3 bases: TGCGCCAGCAGCTCTATGTTAGGTGAGCAGTTCTTC. Residues: CASSSMLGEQFF.